This T cell receptor (beta chain) was captured by sequencing in a study of blood T cell repertoires in COVID-19. About the study: The study drew acute and convalescent COVID-19 samples from the United States, Italy and Spain. Sources were T cells, B-cell-depleted T cells, or PBMCs; the material itself was cDNA or gDNA.

After removal of 6 bases from V and 8 bases from J, the junction contained 10 bases not matched to a gene. Germline CDR1 is MNHEY and CDR2 is SMNVEV (reference sequence). The CDR3 sequence is 15 residues long. Original methodology: It was from reference gene primer amplification that nucleated cell counts were estimated. Using immunoSEQ multiplex PCR, the repertoire was profiled, and TCRdb retains in-frame clones only, with some absent. Clonal size and the V and J genes are those of that table, whereas D and trimming came from the DNA. The profile shows 150,000 to 200,000 clones, about 88% of them singletons.

This sequence was found in a man in his forties with active or convalescent COVID-19. This sequence joins TRBV27 and TRBJ2-1, with 10 nucleotides matching TRBD2. The sequenced sample was peripheral blood. CDR3: CASRVGTSVGDEQFF. DNA of the CDR3: TGTGCCAGCAGGGTTGGGACTAGCGTTGGAGATGAGCAGTTCTTC.